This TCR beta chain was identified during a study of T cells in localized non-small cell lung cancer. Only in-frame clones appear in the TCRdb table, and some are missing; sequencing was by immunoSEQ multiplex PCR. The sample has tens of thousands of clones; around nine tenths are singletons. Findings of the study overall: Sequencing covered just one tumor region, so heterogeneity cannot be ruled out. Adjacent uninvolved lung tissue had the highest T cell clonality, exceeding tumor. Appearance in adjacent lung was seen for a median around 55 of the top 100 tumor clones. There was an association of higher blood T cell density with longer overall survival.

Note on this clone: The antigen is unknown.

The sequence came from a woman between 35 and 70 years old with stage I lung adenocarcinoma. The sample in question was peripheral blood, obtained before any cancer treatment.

CDR3 DNA sequence: TGCAGCGTCCGGGGGGGAGGCTCTGGAAACACCATATATTTT. Translating it yields CSVRGGGSGNTIYF. The chain recombines TRBV29-1 with TRBJ1-3, with a tentative D call TRBD1 (5 bases). Trimming left V 6 bases short and J 0 bases short, with 12 bases between. Germline-derived CDR1 and CDR2 are SQVTM and ANQGSEA. The CDR3 sequence is 14 residues long.